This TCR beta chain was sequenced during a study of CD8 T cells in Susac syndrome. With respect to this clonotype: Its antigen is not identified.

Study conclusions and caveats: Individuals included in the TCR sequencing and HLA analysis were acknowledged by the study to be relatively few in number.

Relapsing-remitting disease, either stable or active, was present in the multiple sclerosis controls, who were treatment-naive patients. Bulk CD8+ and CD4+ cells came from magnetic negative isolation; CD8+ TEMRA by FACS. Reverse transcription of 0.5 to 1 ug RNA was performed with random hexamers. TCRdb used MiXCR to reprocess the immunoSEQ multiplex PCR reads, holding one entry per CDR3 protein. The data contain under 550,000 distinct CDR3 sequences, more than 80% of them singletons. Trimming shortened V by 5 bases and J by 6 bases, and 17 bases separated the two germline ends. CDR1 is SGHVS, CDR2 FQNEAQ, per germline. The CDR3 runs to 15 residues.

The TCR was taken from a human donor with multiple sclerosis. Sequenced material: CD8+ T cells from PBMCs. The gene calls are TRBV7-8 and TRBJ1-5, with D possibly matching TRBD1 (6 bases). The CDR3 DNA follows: TGTGCCAGCAGCCACCCACAGGGAAAAGCTCAGCCCCAGCATTTT. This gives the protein CASSHPQGKAQPQHF.